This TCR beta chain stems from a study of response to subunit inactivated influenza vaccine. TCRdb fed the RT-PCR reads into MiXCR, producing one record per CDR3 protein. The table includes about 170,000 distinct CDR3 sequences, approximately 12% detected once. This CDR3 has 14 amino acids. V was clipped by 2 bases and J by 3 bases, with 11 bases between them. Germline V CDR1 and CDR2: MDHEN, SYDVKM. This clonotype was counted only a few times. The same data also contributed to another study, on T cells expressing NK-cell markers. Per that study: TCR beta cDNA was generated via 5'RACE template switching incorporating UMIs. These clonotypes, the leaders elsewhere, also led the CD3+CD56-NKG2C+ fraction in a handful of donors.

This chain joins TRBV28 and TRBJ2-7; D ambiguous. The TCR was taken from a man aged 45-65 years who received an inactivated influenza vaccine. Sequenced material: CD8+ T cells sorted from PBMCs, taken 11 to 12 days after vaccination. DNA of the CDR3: TGTGCCAGCAGTTTAAGTGGGCTCCGCTACGAGCAGTACTTC. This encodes CASSLSGLRYEQYF.